These 18 T cell receptor beta chains were sequenced from one sample in a study of beta chain features in type 1 diabetes. Expressed TCRB transcripts were sequenced because the isolated RNA had all been reverse transcribed beforehand. Sequencing used immunoSEQ multiplex PCR; TCRdb keeps in-frame clones, though not all of them. The sample contains roughly 500,000 clones, about 10% of which appear only once. Sequenced input: naive CD4+ T cells from blood. These TCRs come from a young woman in good health.

This clone has just a few counts. The chain is built from TRBV5-1 and TRBJ2-2; D call uncertain. Germline-derived CDR1 and CDR2 are SGHRS and YFSETQ. The V end lost 4 bases, the J end lost 4 bases, and 8 bases lay between the germline ends. This CDR3 region has 13 residues. CDR3 residues: CASSVPPTGELFF. CDR3 nucleotide sequence: TGCGCCAGCAGCGTCCCCCCCACCGGGGAGCTGTTTTTT.

The chain has TRBV13 and TRBJ1-6; tentative D call: TRBD1 (6 bases). The V and J ends lost 3 bases and 4 bases respectively, with 7 bases between them. The length of the CDR3 is 14 residues. Germline CDR1 is PRHDT and CDR2 is FYEKMQ (reference sequence). DNA of the CDR3: TGTGCCAGCAGCTTTCAGGGGTATAATTCACCCCTCCACTTT. Protein product: CASSFQGYNSPLHF. Complete variable domain (other parts from reference TRBV13 and TRBJ1-6): AAGVIQSPRHLIKEKRETATLKCYPIPRHDTVYWYQQGPGQDPQFLISFYEKMQSDKGSIPDRFSAQQFSDYHSELNMSSLELGDSALYFCASSFQGYNSPLHFGNGTRLTVT.

A few counts support this clone. The CDR3 nucleotides are TGTGCCAGCAGCTTGGCGGGGTCTAGGGAGACCCAGTACTTC. Translation gives CASSLAGSRETQYF. V and J are TRBV5-4 and TRBJ2-5, with D possibly matching TRBD2 (5 bases). CDR1 is SGHNT and CDR2 is YYREEE in the germline V gene (reference sequence). The CDR3 is 14 amino acids. V lost 0 bases and J 5 bases, leaving 11 bases between the germline ends.

This clone was seen more than once but under ten times. The V gene is TRBV6-1, the J gene TRBJ1-4; possible D gene TRBD1, 6 bases. The CDR3 totals 14 residues. Germline CDR1 MNHNS, CDR2 SASEGT. V was pared by 2 bases and J by 10 bases, with 14 bases between. In DNA form, the CDR3 reads TGTGCCAGCAGTGAAACGAGGGGGTCGGGAAAACTGTTTTTT. Translation gives CASSETRGSGKLFF.

The chain uses TRBV7-6 and TRBJ1-1; no clear D gene. V was shortened by 3 bases and J by 5 bases, with 16 bases between the two germline ends. The CDR3 runs to 15 residues. Germline values: CDR1 SGHVS, CDR2 FNYEAQ. CDR3 residues: CASSLGGGLRTEAFF. Here the CDR3 DNA reads TGTGCCAGCAGCTTGGGAGGAGGTCTGCGGACTGAAGCTTTCTTT.

This clone was counted only a few times. This chain uses TRBV4-2 with TRBJ2-3; 9 nucleotides align to TRBD2. Germline lookup yields CDR1 LGHNA and CDR2 YNFKEQ. The V gene end was trimmed by 3 bases and the J gene end by 0 bases; junction bases not matched to a gene: 10. The CDR3 loop spans 18 amino acids. As DNA, the CDR3 is TGTGCCAGCAGCCATGTAGCGGGAGCGGGGACTAGCACAGATACGCAGTATTTT. Residues: CASSHVAGAGTSTDTQYF.

J is TRBJ2-1 and V is TRBV10-3; no definite D call. V was shortened by 0 bases and J by 15 bases, with 15 bases between the two germline ends. The CDR3 is 13 amino acids. Germline V lookup: CDR1 ENHRY, CDR2 SYGVKD. CDR3 sequence reads: CAISESGSGRGFF. The CDR3 bases are TGTGCCATCAGTGAGTCGGGGTCTGGCCGCGGGTTCTTC.

The rearrangement joins TRBV28 to TRBJ2-5; perhaps TRBD1 as D (6 bases). V was cut by 8 bases and J by 5 bases, with 18 bases left in between. This CDR3 has 14 amino acids. Germline V gene lookup returns CDR1 MDHEN and CDR2 SYDVKM. Here the CDR3 DNA reads TGTGCCAGCGACGAATCAGGGGCTAGGGAGACCCAGTACTTC. Its translation is CASDESGARETQYF.

This clone was seen more than once but under ten times. This may be a read error, as it is one base from a much larger clone. Other nucleotide sequences from this sample produce the same CDR3. The V call is TRBV7-8, the J call TRBJ2-5; the D is unclear. Trimming shortened V by 3 bases and J by 2 bases, and 1 base separated the two germline ends. This CDR3 is 11 amino acids long. Germline CDR1 reads SGHVS; CDR2 reads FQNEAQ. The CDR3 loop reads CASSFQETQYF. CDR3 nucleotides: TGTGCCAGCAGCTTTCAAGAGACCCAGTACTTC.

This clone turned up a few times. The rearrangement links TRBV2 to TRBJ2-1; unclear D gene. Trimming took off 7 bases at V and 10 bases at J, with 8 bases between the two ends. The CDR3 runs to 10 residues. CDR1 and CDR2 from the germline V gene are SNHLY and FYNNEI. CDR3 loop: CASKSIEQFF. Here the CDR3 DNA reads TGTGCCAGCAAGTCGATAGAGCAGTTCTTC.

This clone showed up many times. V and J are TRBV23-1 and TRBJ2-7, with 7 bases aligning to TRBD1. TRBV23-1 is an ORF for which the function is uncertain. The junction had 5 bases not matched to a gene; V was cut back by 6 bases and J by 3 bases. The CDR3 has 13 amino acids. The CDR3: CASSGTALYEQYV. In nucleotides, the CDR3 is TGCGCCAGCAGCGGGACAGCGCTCTACGAGCAGTACGTC.

The CDR3 here is CASSMGQYYEQYV. The CDR3 DNA reads as TGTGCCAGCTCAATGGGACAGTACTACGAGCAGTACGTC. The gene calls are TRBV18 and TRBJ2-7, with TRBD1 matching 7 bases. Trimming took 5 bases from V and 3 from J; bases not matched to a gene: 4. The CDR3 has 13 residues. CDR1 KGHSH and CDR2 LQKENI come from the germline V gene.

The chain's CDR3 is CASSQDTKYEQYF. The CDR3 bases are TGTGCCAGCAGTCAGGACACGAAATACGAGCAGTACTTC. The gene calls are TRBV2 and TRBJ2-7; tentatively, D is TRBD1 (5 bases). Germline V gives CDR1 SNHLY, CDR2 FYNNEI. The CDR3 is 13 residues long. V was pared by 5 bases and J by 4 bases, with 12 bases between.

The rearrangement uses TRBV5-1 and TRBJ2-7, with a possible D match to TRBD2 (7 bases). The CDR3 runs 15 residues. Trimming shortened V by 4 bases and J by 2 bases, and 16 bases separated the two germline ends. In germline, CDR1 is SGHRS, CDR2 YFSETQ. In nucleotides, the CDR3 is TGCGCCAGCAGCCCTTGGAGGGAGGGGGCCTACGAGCAGTACTTC. Its protein is CASSPWREGAYEQYF.

The chain combines TRBV2 with TRBJ2-1; D possibly corresponds to TRBD1 (6 bases). V dropped 6 bases and J dropped 1 base, with 13 bases sitting between them. Germline loops: CDR1 SNHLY, CDR2 FYNNEI. This CDR3 has 15 residues. In nucleotides, the CDR3 is TGTGCCAGCAGGGAGAAACAGGGATCCTACAATGAGCAGTTCTTC. Translated: CASREKQGSYNEQFF.

V and J are TRBV4-3 and TRBJ1-4, with D perhaps TRBD1 (5 bases). Trimming cost V 0 bases and J 7 bases, with 15 bases left between them. There are 16 residues in the CDR3. Germline loops: CDR1 LGHNA, CDR2 YSLEER. CDR3 loop: CASSQDPSGHSEKLFF. As DNA, the CDR3 is TGCGCCAGCAGCCAAGATCCCTCCGGACACAGTGAAAAACTGTTTTTT.

In its sample, this clone was seen a few times. V and J are TRBV5-4 and TRBJ2-1; D is possibly TRBD1 (6 bases). Germline assignment: CDR1 SGHNT and CDR2 YYREEE (reference sequence). The V and J ends lost 4 bases and 8 bases respectively, with 10 bases between them. This CDR3 comprises 12 residues. The CDR3 is CASSEGQYEQFF. The CDR3 DNA is TGTGCCAGCAGCGAAGGACAGTATGAGCAGTTCTTC.

Only a few counts were recorded for this clone. This sequence joins TRBV7-2 and TRBJ2-1; 10 bases line up with TRBD2. Germline CDR1 reads SGHTA; CDR2 reads FQGNSA. J gave up 5 bases and V 5 bases, and 6 bases lay outside the gene matches. The CDR3 is made up of 15 amino acids. CDR3 DNA: TGTGCCAGCAGCCCCCCGCTAGCGGGAGACAATGAGCAGTTCTTC. It is translated as CASSPPLAGDNEQFF.